Following are 30 T cell receptor beta chains from one sample sequenced in a study of blood T cell repertoires in COVID-19. Data came from immunoSEQ multiplex PCR; TCRdb stores just in-frame clones and leaves some out. The sample records approximately 100,000 clones, 65% to 80% being singletons. Sequenced: peripheral blood. Receptor source: a man between 65 and 79 years old with active or convalescent COVID-19.

The chain joins TRBV5-1 to TRBJ2-6; a weak D match, TRBD1 (5 bases). The CDR3 has 16 amino acids. Trimming cost V 0 bases and J 1 base, with 8 bases left between them. Germline V gene sequence: CDR1 SGHRS, CDR2 YFSETQ. CDR3 nucleotide sequence: TGCGCCAGCAGCTTGGGGCAGGGTTCTGGGGCCAACGTCCTGACTTTC. Encoded protein: CASSLGQGSGANVLTF.

This chain uses TRBV5-1 with TRBJ2-3; D remains ambiguous. Trimming cost V 4 bases and J 0 bases, with 12 bases left between them. This CDR3 has 15 residues. Germline CDR1 and CDR2: SGHRS and YFSETQ. The CDR3: CASSDRHTSTDTQYF. CDR3 DNA sequence: TGCGCCAGCAGCGATAGACACACTAGCACAGATACGCAGTATTTT.

Note on this clone: The junction shows a germline mismatch at one end, possibly a read error. Other DNA sequences in the sample encode the same CDR3. This chain uses TRBV5-1 with TRBJ2-7; TRBD2 aligns across 10 bases. The length of the CDR3 is 14 residues. Germline CDR1 SGHRS, CDR2 YFSETQ. The CDR3 reads CARSLGAGGHEQYF. CDR3 sequence (DNA): TGCGCCCGCAGCTTGGGAGCGGGGGGGCACGAGCAGTACTTC. Variable domain in full (rest from reference TRBV5-1 and TRBJ2-7): KAGVTQTPRYLIKTRGQQVTLSCSPISGHRSVSWYQQTPGQGLQFLFEYFSETQRNKGNFPGRFSGRQFSNSRSEMNVSTLELGDSALYLCARSLGAGGHEQYFGPGTRLTVT.

The CDR3 sequence: CATSVHRGIGELFF. CDR3 coding DNA: TGTGCCACCAGCGTTCACAGGGGAATCGGGGAGCTGTTTTTT. The chain carries TRBV15 and TRBJ2-2; the match to TRBD1 covers 7 bases. The CDR3 sequence is 14 residues long. With V trimmed by 5 bases and J by 7 bases, 7 bases remained unmatched. Germline V gives CDR1 LNHNV, CDR2 YYDKDF (reference sequence). The variable domain in full, with the rest retrieved from reference TRBV15 and TRBJ2-2, is DAMVIQNPRYQVTQFGKPVTLSCSQTLNHNVMYWYQQKSSQAPKLLFHYYDKDFNNEADTPDNFQSRRPNTSFCFLDIRSPGLGDTAMYLCATSVHRGIGELFFGEGSRLTVL.

This rearrangement joins TRBV5-5 to TRBJ2-5; D unclear. Germline CDR1 and CDR2: SGHKS and YYEKEE (reference sequence). This CDR3 is 12 amino acids long. The V end was cut by 2 bases, the J end by 2 bases, with 4 bases between. The CDR3 DNA is TGTGCCAGCAGCTTTTTACAAGAGACCCAGTACTTC. Translated: CASSFLQETQYF.

This clone has a handful of counts. This chain joins TRBV19 and TRBJ2-5; TRBD2 matches 8 bases. Germline V CDR1 and CDR2: LNHDA, SQIVND (reference sequence). The CDR3 sequence is 14 residues long. V shed 8 bases and J 8 bases; nucleotides not matched to a gene: 13. This chain's CDR3 is CASGFSGASSTQYF. CDR3 sequence (DNA): TGTGCCAGTGGCTTTAGCGGGGCATCTTCAACCCAGTACTTC. The whole variable domain, remainder taken from reference TRBV19 and TRBJ2-5, is DGGITQSPKYLFRKEGQNVTLSCEQNLNHDAMYWYRQDPGQGLRLIYYSQIVNDFQKGDIAEGYSVSREKKESFPLTVTSAQKNPTAFYLCASGFSGASSTQYFGPGTRLLVL.

This clone came up once. The chain recombines TRBV6-5 with TRBJ2-7; TRBD1 matches 7 bases. Germline loops: CDR1 MNHEY, CDR2 SVGAGI. This CDR3 has 15 amino acids. The V segment lost 7 bases and the J segment 0 bases; nucleotides outside the gene matches: 9. This CDR3 reads CASKPGQLSSYEQYF. The CDR3 region has the DNA TGTGCCAGCAAACCGGGACAGCTGTCCTCCTACGAGCAGTACTTC.

This clone was recorded a few times. J is TRBJ2-2 and V is TRBV30; tentative D call: TRBD2 (6 bases). Germline CDR1 and CDR2: GTSNPN and SVGIG (reference sequence). Trimming took off 2 bases at V and 6 bases at J, with 7 bases between the two ends. The CDR3 is 12 residues long. The CDR3 loop reads CAWSWRAGELFF. The DNA of the CDR3 is TGTGCCTGGAGTTGGAGGGCCGGGGAGCTGTTTTTT.

The genes are TRBV6-5 and TRBJ2-7; TRBD2 aligns across 11 bases. Germline CDR1 is MNHEY and CDR2 is SVGAGI. The CDR3 totals 15 residues. The trim removed 0 bases at V and 4 bases at J, leaving 2 bases unmatched. The CDR3 DNA reads TGTGCCAGCAGTTACTCGGCTAGCGGGAGGTACGAGCAGTACTTC. This encodes CASSYSASGRYEQYF.

The chain joins TRBV2 to TRBJ2-1, with 7 bases identical to TRBD2. Germline CDR1 is SNHLY and CDR2 is FYNNEI. V was clipped by 7 bases and J by 4 bases; unmatched bases: 7. The CDR3 extends over 14 amino acids. CDR3 protein: CASTTSGGYNEQFF. The CDR3 region has the DNA TGTGCCAGCACCACCTCCGGGGGGTACAATGAGCAGTTCTTC.

V is TRBV5-6 and J is TRBJ2-2, with D possibly matching TRBD1 (6 bases). Between the trimmed V and J ends, which lost 4 bases and 2 bases, there was a span of 9 bases. The germline gives CDR1 SGHDT, CDR2 YYEEEE. The CDR3 is 14 residues long. The CDR3 DNA reads TGTGCCAGCAGCGAGGGACAAAACACCGGGGAGCTGTTTTTT. Translated: CASSEGQNTGELFF.

The rearrangement uses TRBV19 and TRBJ1-1, with 7 bases aligning to TRBD1. Germline V gene sequence: CDR1 LNHDA, CDR2 SQIVND (reference sequence). V lost 2 bases, J lost 4 bases, and 4 bases stayed unmatched. The length of the CDR3 is 14 residues. The CDR3 bases are TGTGCCAGTAGTATACGACAGGGATCCACTGAAGCTTTCTTT. This encodes CASSIRQGSTEAFF.

V usage is TRBV7-8 and J usage is TRBJ1-2, with 7 bases identical to TRBD1. The V gene's germline CDR1 is SGHVS and CDR2 FQNEAQ. The CDR3 runs 15 residues. J gave up 3 bases and V 5 bases, and 9 bases lay outside the gene matches. The CDR3 spells CASSLTTGSDYGYTF. CDR3 nucleotide sequence: TGTGCCAGCAGCCTTACGACAGGGTCGGACTATGGCTACACCTTC.

This chain connects TRBV6-4 to TRBJ2-1, with 7 nucleotides matching TRBD2. The CDR3 covers 15 residues. The germline CDR1 and CDR2 sequences are MRHNA and SNTAGT. After removal of 0 bases from V and 7 bases from J, the junction contained 6 bases not matched to a gene. This CDR3 reads CASSDSSAGRNEQFF. The CDR3 DNA reads TGTGCCAGCAGTGACTCTTCAGCGGGAAGAAATGAGCAGTTCTTC.

This sequence joins TRBV5-1 and TRBJ1-3; the D gene is possibly TRBD1 (6 bases). The CDR3 has 17 residues. Trimming removed 2 bases from V and 0 bases from J, with 15 bases in between. Germline CDR1 is SGHRS and CDR2 is YFSETQ. The CDR3 bases are TGCGCCAGCAGCTTAGGGACAAGGACCCTCTCTGGAAACACCATATATTTT. Amino acids: CASSLGTRTLSGNTIYF.

This chain uses TRBV13 with TRBJ1-3, with 9 bases lining up with TRBD1. CDR1 and CDR2 (germline): PRHDT, FYEKMQ (reference sequence). The CDR3 covers 15 residues. With 5 bases clipped from V and 4 bases from J, the junction kept 6 bases outside the gene matches. CDR3 nucleotide sequence: TGTGCCAGCAGCCCAAACAGGGGGCCGGGAAACACCATATATTTT. Its translation is CASSPNRGPGNTIYF. The full variable domain, its missing parts supplied by reference TRBV13 and TRBJ1-3, is AAGVIQSPRHLIKEKRETATLKCYPIPRHDTVYWYQQGPGQDPQFLISFYEKMQSDKGSIPDRFSAQQFSDYHSELNMSSLELGDSALYFCASSPNRGPGNTIYFGEGSWLTVV.

The genes are TRBV5-4 and TRBJ2-1; TRBD2 matches at 10 bases. The CDR3 consists of 15 residues. Germline V gene lookup returns CDR1 SGHNT and CDR2 YYREEE (reference sequence). The V and J ends lost 4 bases and 7 bases, in that order; junction bases with no gene match: 8. The CDR3 loop reads CASSLSGGMKNEQFF. The CDR3 bases are TGTGCCAGCAGCCTTAGCGGGGGGATGAAGAATGAGCAGTTCTTC.

In this sample, this clone turned up once. The chain is built from TRBV5-4 and TRBJ2-2; D gene unclear. This CDR3 is built from 14 residues. CDR1 and CDR2 from the germline V gene are SGHNT and YYREEE (reference sequence). V was trimmed by 1 base and J by 1 base, leaving 5 bases between them. CDR3: CASSLNRNTGELFF. The DNA of the CDR3 is TGTGCCAGCAGCTTGAACAGGAACACCGGGGAGCTGTTTTTT. Full variable domain (missing parts from reference TRBV5-4 and TRBJ2-2): ETGVTQSPTHLIKTRGQQVTLRCSSQSGHNTVSWYQQALGQGPQFIFQYYREEENGRGNFPPRFSGLQFPNYSSELNVNALELDDSALYLCASSLNRNTGELFFGEGSRLTVL.

The genes are TRBV6-5 and TRBJ1-4; tentative D call: TRBD1 (6 bases). CDR3 length: 15 residues. Trimming stripped 8 bases from V and 1 base from J, with 14 bases between. The germline V gene has CDR1 MNHEY and CDR2 SVGAGI. CDR3 coding DNA: TGTGCCAGCGGGGGCTATCAGGAAACTAATGAAAAACTGTTTTTT. Amino acid sequence: CASGGYQETNEKLFF.

The chain has TRBV5-1 and TRBJ1-3; D might be TRBD1 (6 bases). The CDR3 is 15 amino acids. In germline, CDR1 is SGHRS, CDR2 YFSETQ. V shed 0 bases and J shed 0 bases, with 7 bases lying between them. CDR3 nucleotide sequence: TGCGCCAGCAGCTTGGAACAGGGCTCTGGAAACACCATATATTTT. Translated: CASSLEQGSGNTIYF.

This rearrangement joins TRBV5-1 to TRBJ2-2, with TRBD1 matching 7 bases. V shed 2 bases, J shed 4 bases, and the junction held 8 bases outside the gene matches. CDR1 is SGHRS and CDR2 is YFSETQ in the germline V gene. The CDR3 sequence is 16 residues long. CDR3 DNA sequence: TGCGCCAGCAGCTTAGCCGGGACAGCCTTCACCGGGGAGCTGTTTTTT. Protein: CASSLAGTAFTGELFF. Supplemented by reference TRBV5-1 and TRBJ2-2, the full variable domain reads KAGVTQTPRYLIKTRGQQVTLSCSPISGHRSVSWYQQTPGQGLQFLFEYFSETQRNKGNFPGRFSGRQFSNSRSEMNVSTLELGDSALYLCASSLAGTAFTGELFFGEGSRLTVL.

V usage is TRBV3-1 (or the pseudogene TRBV3-2) and J usage is TRBJ1-1, with D tentatively TRBD1 (6 bases). V shed 0 bases and J shed 6 bases, with 11 bases lying between them. Germline loops: CDR1 LGHDT, CDR2 YNNKEL (reference sequence). The CDR3 runs 14 residues. CDR3 DNA: TGTGCCAGCAGCCAAGAGGGGGGGCAAGCTGAAGCTTTCTTT. Its protein is CASSQEGGQAEAFF.

This chain links TRBV5-8 with TRBJ2-5, with D possibly TRBD1 on 6 matching bases. Germline V lookup: CDR1 SGHTS, CDR2 YDEGEE. V was cut by 0 bases and J by 1 base, with 10 bases left in between. The CDR3 is 15 residues long. The CDR3 nucleotides are TGTGCCAGCAGCTTGGGGGGACAACCCCAAGAGACCCAGTACTTC. It encodes CASSLGGQPQETQYF.

The CDR3 coding sequence is TGTGCCAGCAGCCCATTCCAGACAGCTTCGGTAGGGGAGCAGTACTTC. Its translation: CASSPFQTASVGEQYF. This chain connects TRBV14 to TRBJ2-7, with D tentatively TRBD1 (5 bases). V dropped 4 bases and J dropped 7 bases, with 23 bases sitting between them. The CDR3 consists of 16 residues. The germline V gene encodes CDR1 SGHDN and CDR2 FVKESK.

This clone has only one observation. This sequence joins TRBV3-1 (or the pseudogene TRBV3-2) and TRBJ2-7; D ambiguous. Germline V lookup: CDR1 LGHDT, CDR2 YNNKEL (reference sequence). The CDR3 is made up of 13 amino acids. The V end lost 4 bases, the J end lost 9 bases, and 16 bases lay between the germline ends. CDR3 bases: TGTGCCAGCAGCCTCGACCACGCTAGTGTGCAGTACTTC. As protein: CASSLDHASVQYF.

The rearrangement joins TRBV6-5 to TRBJ1-4, with D possibly being TRBD1 (6 bases). V dropped 7 bases and J dropped 6 bases, with 12 bases sitting between them. There are 13 residues in the CDR3. Germline CDR1 MNHEY, CDR2 SVGAGI. For the CDR3, the DNA is TGTGCCAGCATCAGGGGAGGGTATGAAAAACTGTTTTTT. Its translation: CASIRGGYEKLFF.

This sequence joins TRBV29-1 and TRBJ1-2; D is perhaps TRBD1 (5 bases). The CDR3 is 13 residues long. The germline V gene encodes CDR1 SQVTM and CDR2 ANQGSEA. Trimming shortened V by 5 bases and J by 5 bases, and 15 bases separated the two germline ends. In DNA, the CDR3 is TGCAGCGTTCTGCCAGGGCGGGGGTATGGCTACACCTTC. Translating gives CSVLPGRGYGYTF.

CDR3 residues: CASSPGGGSSGNTIYF. As DNA, the CDR3 is TGTGCCAGCTCACCAGGGGGGGGCTCCTCTGGAAACACCATATATTTT. The chain is built from TRBV18 and TRBJ1-3; D is perhaps TRBD1 (6 bases). The CDR3 runs to 16 residues. Germline CDR1 reads KGHSH; CDR2 reads LQKENI. Trimming removed 2 bases at V and 0 bases at J, with 11 bases between.

The genes are TRBV18 and TRBJ1-1; weak D call: TRBD1 (5 bases). The CDR3 totals 13 residues. V was shortened by 3 bases and J by 5 bases, with 10 bases between the two germline ends. Germline CDR1 reads KGHSH; CDR2 reads LQKENI. In nucleotides, the CDR3 is TGTGCCAGCTCACCGCAGGGCCGGACTGAAGCTTTCTTT. This encodes CASSPQGRTEAFF.

V gene TRBV5-6 combines with J gene TRBJ2-1; TRBD1 matches 7 bases. The CDR3 spans 15 residues. V dropped 0 bases and J dropped 5; count of bases not matched to a gene: 5. Germline V gene sequence: CDR1 SGHDT, CDR2 YYEEEE. DNA for the CDR3: TGTGCCAGCAGCTTGGTGACAGGGACCAACAATGAGCAGTTCTTC. The encoded protein is CASSLVTGTNNEQFF.